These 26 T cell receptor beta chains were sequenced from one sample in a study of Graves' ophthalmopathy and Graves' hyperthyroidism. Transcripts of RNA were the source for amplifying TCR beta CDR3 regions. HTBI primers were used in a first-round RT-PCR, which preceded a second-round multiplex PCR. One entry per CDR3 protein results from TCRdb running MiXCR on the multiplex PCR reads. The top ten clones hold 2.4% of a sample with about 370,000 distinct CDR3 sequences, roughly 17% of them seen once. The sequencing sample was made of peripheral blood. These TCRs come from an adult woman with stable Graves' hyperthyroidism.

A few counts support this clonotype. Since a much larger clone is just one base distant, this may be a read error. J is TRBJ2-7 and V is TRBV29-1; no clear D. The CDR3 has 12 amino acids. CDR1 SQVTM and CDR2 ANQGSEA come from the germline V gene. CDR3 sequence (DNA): TGCAGCGTTGTCGGGCAGACCTACGAGAAGTACTTC. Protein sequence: CSVVGQTYEKYF.

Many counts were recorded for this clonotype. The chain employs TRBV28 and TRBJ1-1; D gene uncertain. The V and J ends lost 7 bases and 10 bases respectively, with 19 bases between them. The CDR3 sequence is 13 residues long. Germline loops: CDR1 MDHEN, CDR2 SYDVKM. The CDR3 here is CASINGPTIGAFF. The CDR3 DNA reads TGTGCCAGCATAAACGGCCCCACAATTGGAGCTTTCTTT.

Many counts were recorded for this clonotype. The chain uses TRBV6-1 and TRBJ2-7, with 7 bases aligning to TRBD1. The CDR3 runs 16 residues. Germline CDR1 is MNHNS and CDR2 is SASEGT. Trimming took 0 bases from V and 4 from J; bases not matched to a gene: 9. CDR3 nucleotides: TGTGCCAGCAGTGAAGCAGGGGGCCTGATCGAGTACGAGCAGTACTTC. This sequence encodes CASSEAGGLIEYEQYF.

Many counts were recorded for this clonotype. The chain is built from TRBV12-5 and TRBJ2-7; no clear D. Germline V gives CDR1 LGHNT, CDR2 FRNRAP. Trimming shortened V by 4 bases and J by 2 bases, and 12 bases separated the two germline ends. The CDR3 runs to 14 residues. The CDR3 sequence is CASGYQSGPYEQYF. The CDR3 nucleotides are TGTGCTAGTGGTTACCAGTCTGGGCCCTACGAGCAGTACTTC.

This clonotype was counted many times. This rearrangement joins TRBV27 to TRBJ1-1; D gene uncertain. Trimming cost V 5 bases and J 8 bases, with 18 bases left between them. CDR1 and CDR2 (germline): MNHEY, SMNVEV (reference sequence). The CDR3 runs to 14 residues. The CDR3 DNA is TGTGCCAGCAGTGTGGACCACCACCAGAAAGAAGCTTTCTTT. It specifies CASSVDHHQKEAFF.

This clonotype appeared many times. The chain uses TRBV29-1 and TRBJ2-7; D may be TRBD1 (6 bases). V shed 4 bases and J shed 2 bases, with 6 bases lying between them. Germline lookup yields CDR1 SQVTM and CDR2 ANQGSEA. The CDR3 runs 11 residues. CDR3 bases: TGCAGCGTTGGGACAGCCTACGAGCAGTACTTC. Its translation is CSVGTAYEQYF.

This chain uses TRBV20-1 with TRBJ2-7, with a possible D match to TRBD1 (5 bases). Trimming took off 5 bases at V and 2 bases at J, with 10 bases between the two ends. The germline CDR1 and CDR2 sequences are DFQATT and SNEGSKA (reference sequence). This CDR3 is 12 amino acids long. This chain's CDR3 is CSAVQGTYEQYF. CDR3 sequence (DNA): TGCAGTGCTGTCCAGGGTACCTACGAGCAGTACTTC.

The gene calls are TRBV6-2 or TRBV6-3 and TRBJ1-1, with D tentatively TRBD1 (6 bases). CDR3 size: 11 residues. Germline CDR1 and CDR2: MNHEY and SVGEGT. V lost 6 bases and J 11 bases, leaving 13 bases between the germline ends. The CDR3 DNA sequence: TGTGCCAGCAGCAGACAGGATGACGCTTTCTTT. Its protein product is CASSRQDDAFF.

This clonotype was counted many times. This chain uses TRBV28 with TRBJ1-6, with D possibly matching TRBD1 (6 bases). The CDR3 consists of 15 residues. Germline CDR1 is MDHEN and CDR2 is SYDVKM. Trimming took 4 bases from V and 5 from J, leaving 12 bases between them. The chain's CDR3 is CASSWGASHNSPLHF. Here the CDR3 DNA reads TGTGCCAGCAGTTGGGGGGCTAGCCATAATTCACCCCTCCACTTT.

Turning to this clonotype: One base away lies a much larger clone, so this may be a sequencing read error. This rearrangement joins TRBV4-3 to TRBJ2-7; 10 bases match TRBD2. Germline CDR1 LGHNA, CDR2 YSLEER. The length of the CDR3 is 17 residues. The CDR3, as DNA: TGCGCCAGCAGCCAAGATGGGGCAGCGGGAGGGCGGTACGAGCAGTGCTTC. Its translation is CASSQDGAAGGRYEQCF.

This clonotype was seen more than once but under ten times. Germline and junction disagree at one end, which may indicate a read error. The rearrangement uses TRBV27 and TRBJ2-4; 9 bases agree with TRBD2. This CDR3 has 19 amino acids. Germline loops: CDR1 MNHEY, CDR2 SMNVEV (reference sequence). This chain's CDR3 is CASSSRRAGGTLAKNIKYF. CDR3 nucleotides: TGTGCCAGCAGTTCGAGAAGAGCGGGAGGCACCCTAGCCAAAAACATTAAGTACTTC.

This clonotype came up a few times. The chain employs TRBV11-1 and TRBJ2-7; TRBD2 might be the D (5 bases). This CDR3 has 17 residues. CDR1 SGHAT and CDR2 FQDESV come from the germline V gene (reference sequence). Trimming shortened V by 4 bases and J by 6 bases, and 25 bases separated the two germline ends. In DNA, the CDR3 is TGTGCCAGCAGCTCCCCCCCCAGCGGAACATTGGACTTCGAGCAGTACTTC. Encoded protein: CASSSPPSGTLDFEQYF.

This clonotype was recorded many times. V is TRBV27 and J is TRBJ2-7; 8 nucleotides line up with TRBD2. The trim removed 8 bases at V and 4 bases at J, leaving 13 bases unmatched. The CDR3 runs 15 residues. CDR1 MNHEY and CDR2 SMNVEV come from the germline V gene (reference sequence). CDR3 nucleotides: TGTGCCAGCGGCCCGGGCGGGACTAGGCCTTACGAGCAGTACTTC. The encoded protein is CASGPGGTRPYEQYF.

The CDR3 protein is CASRADRGDYSNQPQHF. The CDR3 coding sequence is TGTGCCAGCAGGGCGGACAGGGGGGACTATAGCAATCAGCCCCAGCATTTT. This rearrangement joins TRBV28 to TRBJ1-5; 10 bases align to TRBD1. Per the germline V gene, CDR1 is MDHEN and CDR2 is SYDVKM. The CDR3 extends over 17 amino acids. The J segment lost 0 bases and the V segment lost 6 bases, leaving 8 bases of the junction unmatched.

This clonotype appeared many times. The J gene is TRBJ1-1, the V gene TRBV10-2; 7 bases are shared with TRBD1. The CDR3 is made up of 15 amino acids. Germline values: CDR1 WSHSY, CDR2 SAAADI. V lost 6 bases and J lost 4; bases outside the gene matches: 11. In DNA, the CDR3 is TGCGCCAGCAGAGAAGCGACAGGGATGGGCACTGAAGCTTTCTTT. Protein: CASREATGMGTEAFF.

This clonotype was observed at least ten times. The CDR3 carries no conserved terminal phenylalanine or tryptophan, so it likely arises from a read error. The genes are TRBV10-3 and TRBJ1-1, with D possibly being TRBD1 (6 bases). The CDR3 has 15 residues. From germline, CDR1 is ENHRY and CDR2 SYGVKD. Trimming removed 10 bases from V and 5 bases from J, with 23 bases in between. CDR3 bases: TGTGCCACCACCCCCACGGTGAGGGGGGGTACTGAAGCTTTCTCT. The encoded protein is CATTPTVRGGTEAFS.

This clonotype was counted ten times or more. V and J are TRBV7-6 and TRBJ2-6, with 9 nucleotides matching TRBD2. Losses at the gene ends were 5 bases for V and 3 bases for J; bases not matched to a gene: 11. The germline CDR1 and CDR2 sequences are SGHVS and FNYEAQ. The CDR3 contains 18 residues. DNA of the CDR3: TGTGCCAGCAGCGAGAGGGAGCGGGAGGAAGTTGGGGCCAACGTCCTGACTTTC. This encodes CASSEREREEVGANVLTF.

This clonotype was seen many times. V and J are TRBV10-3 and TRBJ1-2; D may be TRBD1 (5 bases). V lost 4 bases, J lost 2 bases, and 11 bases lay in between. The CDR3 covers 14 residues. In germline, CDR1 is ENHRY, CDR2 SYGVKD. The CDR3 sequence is CAISGTGVNYGYTF. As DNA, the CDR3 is TGTGCCATCAGTGGTACGGGGGTAAACTATGGCTACACCTTC.

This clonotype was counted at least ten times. The CDR3 loop is CASSQAGVETQYF. The CDR3 bases are TGCGCCAGCAGCCAAGCGGGTGTCGAGACCCAGTACTTC. J is TRBJ2-5 and V is TRBV4-3; D gene ambiguous. V lost 1 base and J lost 5, with 8 bases in between. The CDR3 totals 13 residues. Germline V gene data show CDR1 as LGHNA and CDR2 as YSLEER.

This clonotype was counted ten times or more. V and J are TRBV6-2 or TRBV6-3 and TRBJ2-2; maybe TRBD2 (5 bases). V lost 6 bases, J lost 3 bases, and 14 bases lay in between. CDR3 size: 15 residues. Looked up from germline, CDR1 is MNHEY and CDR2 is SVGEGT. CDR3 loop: CASRAVQADTGELFF. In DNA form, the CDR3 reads TGTGCCAGCAGGGCCGTCCAAGCGGACACCGGGGAGCTGTTTTTT.

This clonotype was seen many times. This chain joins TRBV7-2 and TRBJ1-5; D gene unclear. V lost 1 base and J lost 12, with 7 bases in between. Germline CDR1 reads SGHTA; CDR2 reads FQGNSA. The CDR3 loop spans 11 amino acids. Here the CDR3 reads CASSLGVDQHF. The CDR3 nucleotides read TGTGCCAGCAGCTTAGGTGTCGACCAGCATTTT.

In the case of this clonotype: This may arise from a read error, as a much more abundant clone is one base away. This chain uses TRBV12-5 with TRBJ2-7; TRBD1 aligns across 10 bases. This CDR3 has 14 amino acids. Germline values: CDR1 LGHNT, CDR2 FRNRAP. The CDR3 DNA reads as TGTGCTAGTGGTGCAACCGGGACAGGGGTCGAGCAGTGCTTC. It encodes CASGATGTGVEQCF.

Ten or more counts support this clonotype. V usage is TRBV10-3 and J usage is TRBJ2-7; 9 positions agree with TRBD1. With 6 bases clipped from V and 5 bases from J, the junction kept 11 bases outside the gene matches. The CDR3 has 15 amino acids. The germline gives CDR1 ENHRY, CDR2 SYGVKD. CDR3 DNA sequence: TGTGCCATCAGCATGTCCGGGACAGGGATCGACGAGCAGTACTTC. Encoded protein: CAISMSGTGIDEQYF.

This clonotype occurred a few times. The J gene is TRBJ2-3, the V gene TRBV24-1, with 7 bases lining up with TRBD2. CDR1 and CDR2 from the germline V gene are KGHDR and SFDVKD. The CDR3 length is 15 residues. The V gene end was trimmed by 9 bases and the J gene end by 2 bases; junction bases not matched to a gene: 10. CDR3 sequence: CATSASGTYTDTQYF. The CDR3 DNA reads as TGTGCCACCTCGGCTAGCGGAACCTACACAGATACGCAGTATTTT.

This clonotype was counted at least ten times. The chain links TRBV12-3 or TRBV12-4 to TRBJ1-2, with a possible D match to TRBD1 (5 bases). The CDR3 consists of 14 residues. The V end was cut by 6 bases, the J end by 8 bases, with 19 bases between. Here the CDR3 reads CASSNLGLLGGYTF. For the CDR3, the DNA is TGTGCCAGCAGCAACCTGGGACTCCTAGGAGGCTACACCTTC.

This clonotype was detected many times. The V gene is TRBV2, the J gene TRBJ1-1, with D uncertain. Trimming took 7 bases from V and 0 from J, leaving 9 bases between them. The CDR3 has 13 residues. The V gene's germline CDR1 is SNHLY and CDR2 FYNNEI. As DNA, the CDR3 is TGTGCCAGCAACGGATACATGAACACTGAAGCTTTCTTT. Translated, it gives CASNGYMNTEAFF.